The rows below give T cell receptor beta chains drawn from one sample of a study of CD8+ T cells in alopecia areata. This table comes from immunoSEQ multiplex PCR, and its TCRdb copy is limited to in-frame clones, with some not included. The sample includes around 70,000 clones, 29% seen only once; the top ten take under 15%. The input for sequencing was CD8+ T cells sorted from blood, taken at week 4, from a patient treated with tofacitinib. The receptors derive from a human donor with alopecia areata. Both conserved end residues are part of each CDR3. Fields, in order: D gene, V gene, J gene, clone size, CDR3 protein, CDR3 DNA. D genes are given only for firm matches. Not all rows give a size; the values are once, few, many and, for expanded clones, a class.

TRBD1,TRBV29-1,TRBJ2-1,few,CSVPDRGNSYNEQFF,TGCAGCGTTCCGGACAGGGGGAACTCCTACAATGAGCAGTTCTTC
.,TRBV6-6,TRBJ2-1,few,CASSLRFPDTEQFF,TGTGCCAGCAGTTTGCGATTTCCTGACACTGAGCAGTTCTTC
TRBD1,TRBV7-8,TRBJ2-7,many,CASSQRQGTFNEQYF,TGTGCCAGCAGCCAGAGACAGGGTACATTCAACGAGCAGTACTTC
.,TRBV28,TRBJ1-1,few,CASSSTGNGLNTEAFF,TGTGCCAGCAGTTCCACAGGGAATGGGCTGAACACTGAAGCTTTCTTT
.,TRBV4-3,TRBJ1-1,.,CASSQSRGGPGEAFF,TGCGCCAGCAGCCAATCACGGGGAGGGCCGGGTGAAGCTTTCTTT
.,TRBV14,TRBJ2-3,many,CASSLGDTQYF,TGTGCCAGCAGCCTTGGGGATACGCAGTATTTT
.,TRBV5-1,TRBJ2-7,.,CASSRGYEQYF,TGCGCCAGCTCCCGAGGCTACGAGCAGTACTTC
.,TRBV29-1,TRBJ2-5,few,CSGLNWGQSETQYF,TGCAGTGGCTTAAACTGGGGGCAGAGTGAGACCCAGTACTTC
.,TRBV23-1,TRBJ1-1,.,CASSQFDFLTRPWGYTEAFF,TGCGCCAGCAGTCAATTCGACTTTTTGACCAGACCTTGGGGGTACACTGAAGCTTTCTTT
.,TRBV23-1,TRBJ2-7,few,CASTLKGDNRLPYF,TGCGCCAGCACACTAAAAGGGGACAACCGCTTGCCGTACTTC